The 6 T cell receptor beta chains listed next were all sequenced from one sample in a study of T-cell memory formation after mild COVID-19. TCRdb redid the calling of the 5' RACE reads with MiXCR, one entry per CDR3 protein. This sample has about 240,000 distinct CDR3 sequences, with around 10% found just once. The source material was PBMCs or a T cell subset sorted from them (not recorded which). Every receptor here comes from a man aged 18-30 years who had mild COVID-19 (a few samples of this study predate the infection). Cell type and time point are not known.

The rearrangement links TRBV28 to TRBJ1-5, with 7 bases identical to TRBD1. The CDR3 runs to 11 residues. Losses at the gene ends were 7 bases for V and 13 bases for J; bases not matched to a gene: 7. Germline lookup yields CDR1 MDHEN and CDR2 SYDVKM. CDR3 in DNA: TGTGCCAGCACAACAGGGGTAAAGCAGCATTTT. Amino acid sequence: CASTTGVKQHF.

The CDR3: CASSQRESRGAQYF. The CDR3 nucleotides read TGCGCCAGCAGCCAACGGGAGTCCCGGGGAGCCCAGTACTTC. This rearrangement joins TRBV4-1 to TRBJ2-5; possible D gene TRBD2, 6 bases. Trimming pared 2 bases from V and 9 bases from J, leaving 16 bases between. Germline values: CDR1 MGHRA, CDR2 YSYEKL. The CDR3 is 14 residues long.

This clonotype appeared many times. The chain combines TRBV7-8 with TRBJ2-7; 9 bases match TRBD1. CDR3 size: 15 residues. J gave up 4 bases and V 5 bases, and 9 bases lay outside the gene matches. From germline, CDR1 is SGHVS and CDR2 FQNEAQ. The DNA for the CDR3 is TGTGCCAGCAGCGGCCGGGACAGGGTCACATACGAGCAGTACTTC. Translated: CASSGRDRVTYEQYF.

The chain uses TRBV5-1 and TRBJ2-2; D unresolved. This CDR3 has 16 residues. Germline CDR1 is SGHRS and CDR2 is YFSETQ. V shed 3 bases and J shed 2 bases, with 14 bases lying between them. The CDR3 DNA reads TGCGCCAGCAGCTCCCAGAACAGTCCTAACACCGGGGAGCTGTTTTTT. Translation: CASSSQNSPNTGELFF.

The chain combines TRBV6-5 with TRBJ2-2; TRBD1 is a possible D gene (6 bases). Germline V lookup: CDR1 MNHEY, CDR2 SVGAGI. V was shortened by 0 bases and J by 0 bases, with 14 bases between the two germline ends. The CDR3 extends over 18 amino acids. The CDR3 protein is CASSYSRGRGSNTGELFF. The CDR3 DNA reads as TGTGCCAGCAGTTACTCGAGGGGTAGGGGGTCGAACACCGGGGAGCTGTTTTTT.

The sample holds a few counts of this clonotype. V and J are TRBV28 and TRBJ2-2; D may be TRBD2 (5 bases). Germline CDR1 MDHEN, CDR2 SYDVKM. The CDR3 is 15 residues long. V lost 4 bases to trimming and J lost 4 bases, with 13 bases between them. The CDR3 DNA reads TGTGCCAGCAGTTCTCCGGACTGGGCCACCGGGGAGCTGTTTTTT. This translates into CASSSPDWATGELFF. Full variable domain (outside the CDR3, taken from reference TRBV28 and TRBJ2-2): DVKVTQSSRYLVKRTGEKVFLECVQDMDHENMFWYRQDPGLGLRLIYFSYDVKMKEKGDIPEGYSVSREKKERFSLILESASTNQTSMYLCASSSPDWATGELFFGEGSRLTVL.